Listed below are T cell receptor beta chains from one sample, sequenced in a study of blood T cells in healthy people across ages. In TCRdb, the 5' RACE reads were re-called with MiXCR into one record per CDR3 protein. The profile shows 600,000 or so distinct CDR3 sequences, over 20% of them singletons. The sample taken for sequencing was blood. Every receptor here comes from a man aged 70 or older in good health. The CDR3 runs from the conserved cysteine through the conserved F or W. Fields, in order: D gene, clone size, J gene, V gene, CDR3 DNA, CDR3 protein. A D gene is named only where the DNA matches it firmly. Clone size is not always given. Where it is, it says once, few, many or a class for expanded clones.

. | . | TRBJ2-5 | TRBV12-3/TRBV12-4 | TGTGCCAGCAGTCTTGGTGTCGGGCAGTACTTC | CASSLGVGQYF
. | many | TRBJ1-1 | TRBV9 | TGTGCCAGCAGCGTAGGGAGGAACACTGAAGCTTTCTTT | CASSVGRNTEAFF
. | few | TRBJ1-1 | TRBV20-1 | TGCAGTGCTAGAGATAGGGCAGGGTCCCCTGAAGCTTTCTTT | CSARDRAGSPEAFF
TRBD2 | few | TRBJ2-1 | TRBV12-3/TRBV12-4 | TGTGCCAGCAGTTGGGGACTAGCGGCAATCTCCTACAATGAGCAGTTCTTC | CASSWGLAAISYNEQFF
. | . | TRBJ2-3 | TRBV7-3 | TGTGCCAGCAGCCCCTGGTCTAAAACGGATACGCAGTATTTT | CASSPWSKTDTQYF
. | few | TRBJ2-5 | TRBV7-2 | TGTGCCAGCAGCTTGAAGGGTGCCGAGACCCAGTACTTC | CASSLKGAETQYF
TRBD1 | . | TRBJ2-1 | TRBV7-3 | TGTGCCAGCAGTCAATCCGGGACAGATGTGGGTGAGCAGTTCTTC | CASSQSGTDVGEQFF
. | . | TRBJ1-2 | TRBV12-3/TRBV12-4 | TGTGCCAGCAACCCGGGTAGGCGGGGGCTTGACTATGGCTACACCTTC | CASNPGRRGLDYGYTF
. | . | TRBJ2-1 | TRBV12-3/TRBV12-4 | TGTGCCAGCAGTTTCGGGACTGGGAAAAATGAGCAGTTCTTC | CASSFGTGKNEQFF
TRBD2 | . | TRBJ2-7 | TRBV3-1 | TGTGCCAGCAGCCGAGGACTAGCGGGACCTTCCCACATGACCTACGAGCAGTACTTC | CASSRGLAGPSHMTYEQYF
TRBD1 | . | TRBJ2-5 | TRBV4-1 | TGCGCCAGCAGCCAACATGGGACAGGGTTAGAGACCCAGTACTTC | CASSQHGTGLETQYF
. | many | TRBJ1-2 | TRBV28 | TGTGCCAGCAGTGAGGGCGCTAACTATGGCTACACCTTC | CASSEGANYGYTF
TRBD1 | few | TRBJ2-5 | TRBV9 | TGTGCCAGCAGGGGGGACAGCACCGGTGAGACCCAGTACTTC | CASRGDSTGETQYF
TRBD2 | . | TRBJ2-3 | TRBV2 | TGTGCCAGCAGTGGCAGCGGGAGTTTTGTAGATACGCAGTATTTT | CASSGSGSFVDTQYF
. | few | TRBJ2-1 | TRBV7-9 | TGTGCCAGCAGCTTAGAACTAGCTGAAGACAATGAGCAGTTCTTC | CASSLELAEDNEQFF
. | . | TRBJ2-1 | TRBV11-2 | TGTGCCAGCAGCCGAGGGGGGCACCAGTTCTTC | CASSRGGHQFF
. | . | TRBJ2-1 | TRBV6-2/TRBV6-3 | TGTGCCAGCAGTTTTCGCGCCTACAAGGATGAGCAGTTCTTC | CASSFRAYKDEQFF